The 29 T cell receptor beta chains below come from one sample, sequenced in a study of shared clonotypes between healthy human individuals. Libraries were prepared by immunoSEQ multiplex PCR; TCRdb keeps only in-frame clonotypes and omits some of them. The top ten clones hold 0.85% to 1.3% of a sample with millions of clones, over 85% of them seen once. CD45RO-negative, CCR7-positively selected cells formed the naive CD8 fraction, excluding terminally differentiated effector memory CD45RA+ cells. Sequencing input: naive CD8+ T cells sorted from blood. Receptors originate from a man aged 18 to 29 in good health.

The V call is TRBV4-1, the J call TRBJ1-1; D gene uncertain. The V gene lost 1 base and the J gene lost 0 bases, with 6 bases spanning the gap. CDR3 size: 14 residues. Germline V lookup: CDR1 MGHRA, CDR2 YSYEKL. CDR3 DNA: TGCGCCAGCAGCCAAGTTCCGATGAACACTGAAGCTTTCTTT. It is translated as CASSQVPMNTEAFF.

The rearrangement uses TRBV7-9 and TRBJ1-4; 7 bases map to TRBD1. The germline V gene has CDR1 SEHNR and CDR2 FQNEAQ (reference sequence). Germline trimming cut 4 bases from V and 6 bases from J; bases unmatched to any gene: 5. The CDR3 has 14 residues. The CDR3 sequence is CASSSRGLDEKLFF. As DNA, the CDR3 is TGTGCCAGCAGCTCGAGGGGGCTGGATGAAAAACTGTTTTTT.

The rearrangement uses TRBV4-1 and TRBJ2-1; TRBD2 matches 11 bases. CDR1 is MGHRA, CDR2 YSYEKL, per germline. Losses at the gene ends were 1 base for V and 8 bases for J; bases not matched to a gene: 4. This CDR3 spans 15 amino acids. The CDR3 protein is CASSQGLAGYDEQFF. DNA for the CDR3: TGCGCCAGCAGCCAAGGACTAGCGGGGTATGATGAGCAGTTCTTC.

The chain joins TRBV7-6 to TRBJ2-7; no definite D call. The CDR3 totals 15 residues. Germline V CDR1 and CDR2: SGHVS, FNYEAQ. Between the trimmed V and J ends, which lost 0 bases and 3 bases, there was a span of 12 bases. DNA for the CDR3: TGTGCCAGCAGCTTAGCGCTGGAAAGCTTCTACGAGCAGTACTTC. Protein sequence: CASSLALESFYEQYF.

With respect to this clone: Distinct nucleotide sequences in the sample also encode this CDR3. The chain uses TRBV10-3 and TRBJ1-1; D perhaps matches TRBD1 (5 bases). From germline, CDR1 is ENHRY and CDR2 SYGVKD. This CDR3 spans 13 amino acids. V lost 2 bases, J lost 4 bases, and 8 bases lay in between. CDR3 residues: CAISEGGGTEAFF. CDR3 coding DNA: TGTGCCATCAGTGAGGGGGGGGGCACTGAAGCTTTCTTT.

This chain uses TRBV4-3 with TRBJ2-1; tentatively, D is TRBD2 (6 bases). The CDR3 totals 13 residues. Trimming cost V 0 bases and J 12 bases, with 12 bases left between them. Germline V gene sequence: CDR1 LGHNA, CDR2 YSLEER. In DNA, the CDR3 is TGCGCCAGCAGCCAAGAACCCCTAGCGAGGCAGTTCTTC. Amino acid sequence: CASSQEPLARQFF.

Written as DNA, the CDR3 is TGTGCCAGCAGCTTGGGACTTAATACGCAGTATTTT. As protein: CASSLGLNTQYF. The V gene is TRBV7-9, the J gene TRBJ2-3; TRBD2 is a possible D gene (6 bases). V lost 3 bases to trimming and J lost 7 bases, with 8 bases between them. The length of the CDR3 is 12 residues. Per germline, CDR1 SEHNR and CDR2 FQNEAQ (reference sequence).

The V call is TRBV7-3, the J call TRBJ1-1; 8 nucleotides align to TRBD1. From germline, CDR1 is SGHTA and CDR2 FQGTGA. V lost 5 bases to trimming and J lost 5 bases; unmatched junction nucleotides: 4. The CDR3 contains 13 residues. CDR3: CASSPQGGTEAFF. In DNA form, the CDR3 reads TGTGCCAGCAGCCCACAGGGGGGGACTGAAGCTTTCTTT.

The V gene is TRBV10-3, the J gene TRBJ2-7; D might be TRBD1 (5 bases). V dropped 4 bases and J dropped 6 bases, with 13 bases sitting between them. The CDR3 extends over 13 amino acids. CDR1 ENHRY and CDR2 SYGVKD come from the germline V gene. CDR3 nucleotides: TGTGCCATCAGTGTGCTAAGGGGTCCCGAGCAGTACTTC. Translating it yields CAISVLRGPEQYF.

With respect to this clone: Different DNA sequences within this sample yield the same CDR3. V gene TRBV6-6 combines with J gene TRBJ2-1; the match to TRBD2 covers 10 bases. The CDR3 is made up of 15 amino acids. In germline, CDR1 is MNHNY, CDR2 SVGAGI (reference sequence). J gave up 2 bases and V 6 bases, and 4 bases lay outside the gene matches. This CDR3 reads CASSSSGGAYNEQFF. The CDR3 region has the DNA TGTGCCAGCAGCTCCAGCGGGGGGGCCTACAATGAGCAGTTCTTC.

The chain joins TRBV5-4 to TRBJ2-7; D is unclear. Germline CDR1 is SGHNT and CDR2 is YYREEE (reference sequence). This CDR3 comprises 12 residues. V shed 2 bases and J shed 3 bases, with 6 bases lying between them. The CDR3 protein is CASSFDNYEQYF. CDR3 sequence (DNA): TGTGCCAGCAGCTTTGACAACTACGAGCAGTACTTC.

V usage is TRBV19 and J usage is TRBJ2-7; no clear D. V shed 3 bases and J shed 0 bases, with 9 bases lying between them. Germline V gene lookup returns CDR1 LNHDA and CDR2 SQIVND (reference sequence). There are 14 residues in the CDR3. The CDR3 here is CASSMVRTSYEQYF. The CDR3 coding sequence is TGTGCCAGTAGTATGGTTAGAACCTCCTACGAGCAGTACTTC.

The chain has TRBV30 and TRBJ1-2; 7 bases fit TRBD1. The germline gives CDR1 GTSNPN, CDR2 SVGIG (reference sequence). CDR3 size: 12 residues. The trim removed 4 bases at V and 4 bases at J, leaving 3 bases unmatched. CDR3 sequence reads: CAWTTGVYGYTF. CDR3 sequence (DNA): TGTGCCTGGACTACAGGGGTCTATGGCTACACCTTC. Supplemented by reference TRBV30 and TRBJ1-2, the full variable domain reads SQTIHQWPATLVQPVGSPLSLECTVEGTSNPNLYWYRQAAGRGLQLLFYSVGIGQISSEVPQNLSASRPQDRQFILSSKKLLLSDSGFYLCAWTTGVYGYTFGSGTRLTVV.

This clone showed up just once. The V call is TRBV7-9, the J call TRBJ2-7; 7 bases align to TRBD1. J lost 3 bases, V lost 2 bases, and 10 bases had no gene match. This CDR3 region has 16 residues. Per germline, CDR1 SEHNR and CDR2 FQNEAQ (reference sequence). The CDR3, as DNA: TGTGCCAGCAGCTTACAACAGGGGAGTTCCGTCTACGAGCAGTACTTC. Encoded protein: CASSLQQGSSVYEQYF.

This clone was recorded a few times. The chain joins TRBV10-2 to TRBJ2-2; D not certain. CDR3 length equals 13 residues. The germline V and J ends were trimmed by 5 bases and 5 bases, with 9 bases remaining between them. Germline loops: CDR1 WSHSY, CDR2 SAAADI. The CDR3 sequence is CASSPFSTGELFF. CDR3 sequence (DNA): TGCGCCAGCAGTCCCTTTTCAACCGGGGAGCTGTTTTTT.

V gene TRBV15 combines with J gene TRBJ2-7; 9 positions match TRBD1. CDR1 is LNHNV and CDR2 is YYDKDF in the germline V gene (reference sequence). The V gene end was trimmed by 6 bases and the J gene end by 2 bases; junction bases not matched to a gene: 5. The CDR3 sequence is 14 residues long. The DNA of the CDR3 is TGTGCCACCAGTCCACGGACAGGGGCCTACGAGCAGTACTTC. Translated, it gives CATSPRTGAYEQYF.

V is TRBV6-6 and J is TRBJ2-1; D not certain. Trimming pared 0 bases from V and 1 base from J, leaving 10 bases between. This CDR3 comprises 16 residues. Germline CDR1 MNHNY, CDR2 SVGAGI (reference sequence). CDR3 sequence reads: CASSYSLQQSYNEQFF. CDR3 sequence (DNA): TGTGCCAGCAGTTACTCTTTGCAGCAATCCTACAATGAGCAGTTCTTC.

The rearrangement links TRBV7-9 to TRBJ2-3, with 12 bases fitting TRBD2. Trimming removed 1 base from V and 4 bases from J; junction bases left unmatched: 9. Germline V gives CDR1 SEHNR, CDR2 FQNEAQ (reference sequence). The CDR3 runs 18 residues. CDR3 protein: CASSLGEWTSGKADTQYF. CDR3 in DNA: TGTGCCAGCAGCTTAGGAGAATGGACTAGCGGGAAGGCAGATACGCAGTATTTT.

The V and J genes are TRBV30 and TRBJ2-3; 10 nucleotides line up with TRBD2. J was trimmed by 2 bases and V by 2 bases; bases with no gene match: 1. This CDR3 spans 14 amino acids. The germline gives CDR1 GTSNPN, CDR2 SVGIG (reference sequence). The CDR3 spells CAWSTSGVTDTQYF. CDR3 nucleotides: TGTGCCTGGAGTACTAGCGGGGTCACAGATACGCAGTATTTT.

This chain links TRBV9 with TRBJ2-7; D not certain. CDR3 length: 13 amino acids. V lost 1 base and J lost 1, with 6 bases in between. From germline, CDR1 is SGDLS and CDR2 YYNGEE. CDR3 sequence (DNA): TGTGCCAGCAGCGTAACTGAGTCCTACGAGCAGTACTTC. Residues: CASSVTESYEQYF.

Comment on this clone: The sample carries other DNA sequences with the same CDR3. The V call is TRBV15, the J call TRBJ2-3, with D hard to call. Trimming shortened V by 1 base and J by 2 bases, and 4 bases separated the two germline ends. This CDR3 contains 13 residues. Germline V gene lookup returns CDR1 LNHNV and CDR2 YYDKDF (reference sequence). The CDR3 nucleotides are TGTGCCACCAGCAGAGTGGTCACAGATACGCAGTATTTT. The encoded protein is CATSRVVTDTQYF.

The V call is TRBV25-1, the J call TRBJ1-1; possible D gene TRBD1, 6 bases. This CDR3 is built from 15 residues. The V and J ends lost 1 base and 7 bases respectively, with 16 bases between them. The germline gives CDR1 MGHDK, CDR2 SYGVNS. This CDR3 reads CASSESNRALDEAFF. The CDR3 coding sequence is TGTGCCAGCAGTGAATCGAACAGGGCCCTGGATGAAGCTTTCTTT.

The chain has TRBV4-1 and TRBJ2-3; D call uncertain. The CDR3 contains 13 residues. Germline-derived CDR1 and CDR2 are MGHRA and YSYEKL. V was trimmed by 4 bases and J by 1 base, leaving 6 bases between them. The CDR3 coding sequence is TGCGCCAGCAGCCTAGTGGGCACAGATACGCAGTATTTT. It specifies CASSLVGTDTQYF.

Note on this clone: The identical CDR3 is also encoded by other nucleotide sequences in the sample. The chain is built from TRBV30 and TRBJ2-3; 8 bases align to TRBD1. Germline loops: CDR1 GTSNPN, CDR2 SVGIG (reference sequence). J lost 4 bases, V lost 5 bases, and 5 bases had no gene match. The CDR3 consists of 13 residues. The CDR3 DNA reads TGTGCCTGGGACAGGGGTTCAGCAGATACGCAGTATTTT. Protein product: CAWDRGSADTQYF.

This clone was seen only a few times. The CDR3 spells CAISEDNSPLHF. The CDR3 DNA is TGTGCCATCAGTGAAGATAATTCACCCCTCCACTTT. The rearrangement uses TRBV10-3 and TRBJ1-6; no clear D. Germline CDR1 and CDR2: ENHRY and SYGVKD. The CDR3 covers 12 residues. The V end was cut by 3 bases, the J end by 5 bases, with 2 bases between.

CDR3 protein: CASAGQGIREQYF. As DNA, the CDR3 is TGTGCCAGCGCCGGACAGGGCATTCGGGAGCAGTACTTC. The chain links TRBV2 to TRBJ2-7, with 8 bases lining up with TRBD1. The CDR3 has 13 amino acids. Germline CDR1 is SNHLY and CDR2 is FYNNEI. V gave up 8 bases and J gave up 7 bases; unmatched junction bases: 10.

Points on this clone: Other nucleotide sequences from this sample produce the same CDR3. The chain uses TRBV5-6 and TRBJ1-5, with 10 nucleotides matching TRBD1. Trimming removed 2 bases from V and 2 bases from J; junction bases left unmatched: 1. CDR1 is SGHDT, CDR2 YYEEEE, per germline. There are 15 residues in the CDR3. The CDR3 spells CASSLGTGGNQPQHF. The CDR3 bases are TGTGCCAGCAGCTTAGGGACAGGGGGCAATCAGCCCCAGCATTTT.

The chain joins TRBV5-1 to TRBJ2-5; maybe TRBD2 (6 bases). The length of the CDR3 is 15 residues. The V end was cut by 0 bases, the J end by 2 bases, with 11 bases between. Looked up from germline, CDR1 is SGHRS and CDR2 is YFSETQ. For the CDR3, the DNA is TGCGCCAGCAGCTTGGCCCTGGGGAGGCAAGAGACCCAGTACTTC. Amino acid sequence: CASSLALGRQETQYF.

The chain is built from TRBV4-1 and TRBJ2-7; 11 bases map to TRBD2. Germline CDR1 is MGHRA and CDR2 is YSYEKL. After removal of 5 bases from V and 5 bases from J, the junction contained 5 bases not matched to a gene. CDR3 length equals 14 residues. The CDR3 DNA is TGCGCCAGCAGCTTCCTAGCGGGGGGAAACGAGCAGTACTTC. Its protein is CASSFLAGGNEQYF.